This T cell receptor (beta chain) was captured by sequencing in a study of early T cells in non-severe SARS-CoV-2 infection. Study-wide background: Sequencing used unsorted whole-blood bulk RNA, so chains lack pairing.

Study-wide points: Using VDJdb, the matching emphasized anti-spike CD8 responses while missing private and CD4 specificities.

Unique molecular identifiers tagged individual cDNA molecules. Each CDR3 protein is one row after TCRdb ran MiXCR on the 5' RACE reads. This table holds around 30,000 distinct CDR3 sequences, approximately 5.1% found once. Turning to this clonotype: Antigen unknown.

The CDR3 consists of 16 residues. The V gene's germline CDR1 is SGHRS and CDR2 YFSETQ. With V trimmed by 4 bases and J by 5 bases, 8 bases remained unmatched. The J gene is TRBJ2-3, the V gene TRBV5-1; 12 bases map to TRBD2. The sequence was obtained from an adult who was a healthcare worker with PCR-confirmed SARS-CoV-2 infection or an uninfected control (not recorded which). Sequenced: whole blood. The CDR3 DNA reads TGCGCCAGCAGCCTGGTGCTAGCGGGAGGGGGAGATACGCAGTATTTT. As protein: CASSLVLAGGGDTQYF.